The TCR beta chain described here comes from a study of shared clonotypes between healthy human individuals (dated by TCRdb to 2019 to 2021). Concerning the study at large: The cohort comprised a couple of women and a few men aged 18 to 49 years. The study deeply sequenced blood TCR repertoires of several healthy adults to estimate repertoire size and the extent of clonotype sharing between individuals. Different laboratories and diverse techniques were used to prepare libraries and sequence TCR repertoires, to increase sequencing depth and limit assay-specific biases. For each donor, CD4 naive and CD4 memory were each given three plates, CD8 naive was given two plates, and CD8 memory was given one plate. Leukapheresis yielded between about 0.94 and 9.5 billion PBMCs per donor. Findings and caveats that apply to the study as a whole: Sampling was restricted to blood, and TCR repertoires in tissues likely differ from the TCR repertoires found in blood. Pairwise subsampling indicated that sequencing depth was expected to affect the degree of clonotype sharing among donors. Higher generation probabilities were observed for clonotypes shared by all four sorted-subset donors than for non-shared clonotypes. Incomplete sequencing was indicated by rarefaction of sorted-subset datasets, despite the large sequencing depth. Larger estimated clonotype richness was generally found for naive subsets than for memory subsets. Because the study included only a small number of donors, the genetic and exposure-history diversity represented was limited. Sharing across several donors was observed for roughly 5.4% of naive CD4, less than 4% of naive CD8, around 2.5% of memory CD4, and roughly 0.4% of memory CD8 clonotypes.

TCR CDR3 regions were amplified from genomic DNA by multiplex PCR using the deep immunoSEQ assay. Genomic DNA extracted from each cell subset was distributed evenly over all wells of several immunoSEQ 96-well plates, and each plate served as one replicate. For sorted subsets, each replicate PCR was loaded with around 200 ng genomic DNA, equivalent to some 27,000 T cell genomes. Purified libraries were quantified with a Qubit 3.0 fluorometer, sized on a Bioanalyzer 2100, and re-quantified with the KAPA Library Quantification kit. A separate single-read 150-cycle Illumina NextSeq 550 flow cell was used to sequence each immunoSEQ 96-well plate. Regarding the original processing steps: Because the immunoSEQ output held only junctional sequences and lacked quality scores, the filtering could not match the filtering applied to full-length reads. Sequences were annotated with PyIR, a Python wrapper for IgBLAST v1.9, using IMGT germline references to assign V/J genes and CDR3. Reads were removed for weak V/J assignments (E-value above 1e-6), missing CDR3, stop codons, out-of-frame junctions, or ambiguous translated residues. V3J clonotypes were defined by identical inferred V gene, J gene, and CDR3 amino acid sequence. Percentage overlap between repertoires was calculated by dividing the number of shared unique clonotypes by the size of the smaller repertoire. RTK rarefaction, the Chao1 estimator, and Recon v2.1 estimates of unobserved clonotypes were used to assess repertoire richness. Generation probabilities were computed with OLGA for all TCRbeta clonotypes obtained by the gDNA method from several donors. TCRdb took this table from immuneACCESS and kept in-frame rearrangements with V and J called. Such tables lack part of the clones; where checked against another copy, unresolved V genes explain under half of the gap, and the rest is unexplained. V, J and clone size derive from that table, while D and trimming were established from the DNA sequence. The sample has 2,100,000 or so clones on record, approximately 96% of them singletons. The ten largest account for about 0.13% of the sample.

As for this clone: Its target antigen remains unknown. Base-call qualities are not available, and no considerably larger clone is one nucleotide away. The same CDR3 can be traced to other DNA sequences in this sample.

CDR1 is given as MDHEN and CDR2 as SYDVKM, both from the germline V gene. CDR3 length: 15 amino acids, cysteine to phenylalanine. Only the CDR3 region is kept as DNA, spanning 45 bases read in frame from base 1. Trimming at the junction amounts to 4 bases on V and 2 bases on J, and the germline ends lie 13 bases apart. Donors were healthy HIV-negative adults with no recently reported acute infections or vaccinations. Every donor was a Caucasian adult residing in Nashville, Tennessee, USA. CD4+ T cells were enriched by magnetic negative selection; naive cells were then positively selected on CD45RA, and the negative fraction formed the memory subset. Blood was obtained by leukapheresis, after which PBMCs were separated by Ficoll-Histopaque density gradient centrifugation and cryopreserved in liquid nitrogen vapor phase. Purity and quantity of every magnetically sorted T cell population were checked by analytical flow cytometry. Genomic DNA was isolated from every sorted fraction and measured by UV absorbance on a Nanodrop 2000c.

What was sequenced was naive CD4+ T cells sorted from blood. What this sample's cell subset or site label stands for: CD45RA+ positively selected. The receptor was isolated from a man aged 18 to 30 in good health. The sequence joins TRBV28 to TRBJ2-3, with TRBD1 tentatively as D gene (5 bases match). The DNA sequence reads TGTGCCAGCAGTTCAAGGGGCGGACCCACAGATACGCAGTATTTT. Its protein is CASSSRGGPTDTQYF.